This TCR beta chain came from a study of blood T cell repertoires in COVID-19. Trimming shortened V by 4 bases and J by 5 bases, and 20 bases separated the two germline ends. The length of the CDR3 is 16 residues. Germline V CDR1 and CDR2: MNHEY, SVGAGI. This clone was counted between two and nine times. The table came from immunoSEQ multiplex PCR; TCRdb's copy has only in-frame clones and leaves some out. The sample contains roughly 170,000 clones, more than 70% of which appear only once. Sequencing used PBMCs or T cells enriched from blood (not recorded which). This chain joins TRBV6-5 and TRBJ1-2, with D maybe TRBD1 (5 bases). This TCR was recovered from a woman aged 45-65 years in a cohort exposed to, infected with or recovered from COVID-19 (not recorded which). The CDR3 region has the DNA TGTGCCAGCAGTTTGGTTGGGGGAGGTGGACGATATGGCTACACCTTC. As protein: CASSLVGGGGRYGYTF.